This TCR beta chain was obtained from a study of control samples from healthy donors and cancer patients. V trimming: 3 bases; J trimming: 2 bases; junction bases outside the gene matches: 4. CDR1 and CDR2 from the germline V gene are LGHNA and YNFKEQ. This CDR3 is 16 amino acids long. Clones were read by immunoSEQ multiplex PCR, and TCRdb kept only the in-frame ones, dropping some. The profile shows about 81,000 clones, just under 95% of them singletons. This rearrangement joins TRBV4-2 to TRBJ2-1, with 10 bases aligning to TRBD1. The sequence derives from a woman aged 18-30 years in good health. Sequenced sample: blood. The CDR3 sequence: CASSQGDRGTYNEQFF. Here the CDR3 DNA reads TGTGCCAGCAGCCAGGGGGACAGGGGTACCTACAATGAGCAGTTCTTC.